These 26 T cell receptor beta chains share one sample of origin, sequenced in a study of blood T cell repertoires in COVID-19. The protocol was immunoSEQ multiplex PCR, while the TCRdb copy is restricted to in-frame clones and leaves out a portion. Of 150,000 to 170,000 clones listed, under 85% are singletons. What was sequenced was peripheral blood. The origin of the receptors is a woman of 80 years or more with acute or convalescent COVID-19.

The chain recombines TRBV5-1 with TRBJ2-3; possibly TRBD2 for D (6 bases). This CDR3 contains 16 residues. Germline lookup yields CDR1 SGHRS and CDR2 YFSETQ. V gave up 0 bases and J gave up 0 bases, with 11 bases separating them. The CDR3 coding sequence is TGCGCCAGCAGCTTGGAAGGAGGGGCGAGCACAGATACGCAGTATTTT. Translating it yields CASSLEGGASTDTQYF.

V is TRBV25-1 and J is TRBJ2-1; TRBD2 matches at 7 bases. Germline values: CDR1 MGHDK, CDR2 SYGVNS. This CDR3 has 11 amino acids. V lost 7 bases to trimming and J lost 13 bases; unmatched junction nucleotides: 7. The CDR3 is CASIRAGEQFF. CDR3 bases: TGTGCCAGCATCCGGGCGGGGGAACAGTTCTTC.

V gene TRBV6-5 combines with J gene TRBJ2-5, with TRBD2 matching over 11 bases. The trim removed 4 bases at V and 5 bases at J, leaving 6 bases unmatched. The germline gives CDR1 MNHEY, CDR2 SVGAGI. The CDR3 extends over 15 amino acids. CDR3 amino acids: CASSFGLAGGETQYF. CDR3 nucleotide sequence: TGTGCCAGCAGTTTCGGACTAGCGGGCGGGGAGACCCAGTACTTC.

The CDR3 DNA follows: TGTGCCAGCAGCTTTCGGGGTGCCGGTACGCAGTATTTT. Its protein product is CASSFRGAGTQYF. The rearrangement links TRBV7-2 to TRBJ2-3, with D possibly matching TRBD2 (5 bases). The CDR3 covers 13 residues. Germline V gene data show CDR1 as SGHTA and CDR2 as FQGNSA. Trimming removed 3 bases from V and 8 bases from J, with 12 bases in between.

About this clone itself: This CDR3 is also generated by other DNA sequences in the sample. The chain is built from TRBV19 and TRBJ1-5, with TRBD1 matching 9 bases. The CDR3 sequence is 13 residues long. The germline V gene encodes CDR1 LNHDA and CDR2 SQIVND (reference sequence). Trimming at V came to 5 bases and at J to 4 bases, leaving 0 bases not matched to a gene. The CDR3 DNA is TGTGCCAGTAGTGGGACAGGGAATCAGCCCCAGCATTTT. The encoded protein is CASSGTGNQPQHF.

This clone has a handful of counts. The J gene is TRBJ2-7, the V gene TRBV23-1, with TRBD2 matching 11 bases. TRBV23-1 is designated an ORF whose function remains uncertain. Losses at the gene ends were 0 bases for V and 2 bases for J; bases not matched to a gene: 18. There are 21 residues in the CDR3. DNA for the CDR3: TGCGCCAGCAGTCAATCCCCCCGAACTCCAACCGGGACTAGCGGAACCTACGAGCAGTACTTC. This translates into CASSQSPRTPTGTSGTYEQYF.

The rearrangement links TRBV19 to TRBJ2-1; the match to TRBD2 covers 11 bases. The CDR3 extends over 17 amino acids. The V segment lost 7 bases and the J segment 0 bases; nucleotides outside the gene matches: 8. Germline loops: CDR1 LNHDA, CDR2 SQIVND (reference sequence). The CDR3 reads CASNPTGTSGSYNEQFF. The CDR3 bases are TGTGCCAGTAATCCTACCGGGACTAGCGGCTCCTACAATGAGCAGTTCTTC.

The gene calls are TRBV2 and TRBJ2-1, with TRBD2 matching over 13 bases. Germline CDR1 and CDR2: SNHLY and FYNNEI. The CDR3 is 15 amino acids. V lost 6 bases and J lost 6; bases outside the gene matches: 5. CDR3 sequence (DNA): TGTGCCAGCAGGGCAGGACTAGCGGGAGTCAATGAGCAGTTCTTC. Encoded protein: CASRAGLAGVNEQFF.

This clone appeared once. The chain links TRBV6-1 to TRBJ1-4; TRBD1 is a possible D gene (5 bases). The CDR3 length is 14 residues. Germline CDR1 and CDR2: MNHNS and SASEGT. Trimming left V 5 bases short and J 10 bases short, with 17 bases between. The CDR3 region is CASSTPGDVGKLFF. In nucleotides, the CDR3 is TGTGCCAGCAGTACGCCGGGGGACGTGGGAAAACTGTTTTTT.

The chain employs TRBV27 and TRBJ1-1, with 7 bases identical to TRBD1. Germline V CDR1 and CDR2: MNHEY, SMNVEV (reference sequence). With V trimmed by 0 bases and J by 4 bases, 8 bases remained unmatched. This CDR3 has 16 amino acids. Here the CDR3 DNA reads TGTGCCAGCAGTTTATCTGGGACGGCAGGGGGCACTGAAGCTTTCTTT. As protein: CASSLSGTAGGTEAFF.

The chain employs TRBV6-6 and TRBJ1-5, with 7 bases that match TRBD1. CDR1 and CDR2 (germline): MNHNY, SVGAGI (reference sequence). V was clipped by 5 bases and J by 5 bases; unmatched bases: 3. CDR3 length equals 13 residues. CDR3 region: CASSTQGDQPQHF. The DNA of the CDR3 is TGTGCCAGCAGTACCCAGGGGGATCAGCCCCAGCATTTT.

This chain joins TRBV25-1 and TRBJ2-3; 9 bases align to TRBD1. The V segment lost 1 base and the J segment 3 bases; nucleotides outside the gene matches: 8. The CDR3 length is 17 residues. CDR1 is MGHDK, CDR2 SYGVNS, per germline. The DNA of the CDR3 is TGTGCCAGCAGTGAATTCCGTACGGGACAGGGAACAGATACGCAGTATTTT. Its translation: CASSEFRTGQGTDTQYF.

The chain has TRBV7-2 and TRBJ2-3; 9 bases line up with TRBD2. J was trimmed by 7 bases and V by 0 bases; bases with no gene match: 5. Germline assignment: CDR1 SGHTA and CDR2 FQGNSA. This CDR3 has 15 amino acids. The CDR3 bases are TGTGCCAGCAGCTTAGCCCGCGGGAGGGGAAATACGCAGTATTTT. Protein: CASSLARGRGNTQYF.

The rearrangement uses TRBV20-1 and TRBJ1-2; maybe TRBD1 (5 bases). V was pared by 4 bases and J by 5 bases, with 8 bases between. Germline-derived CDR1 and CDR2 are DFQATT and SNEGSKA (reference sequence). The CDR3 extends over 11 amino acids. CDR3 amino acids: CSAKDKYGYTF. The CDR3 nucleotides read TGCAGTGCTAAGGACAAGTATGGCTACACCTTC.

The rearrangement joins TRBV11-1 to TRBJ2-3; 9 nucleotides match TRBD2. V lost 4 bases and J lost 2; bases outside the gene matches: 4. The CDR3 has 15 amino acids. The germline V gene encodes CDR1 SGHAT and CDR2 FQDESV (reference sequence). CDR3 in DNA: TGTGCCAGCAGCTACGGGACTAGCTCCACAGATACGCAGTATTTT. This sequence encodes CASSYGTSSTDTQYF.

The sample holds one count of this clone. V gene TRBV5-1 combines with J gene TRBJ1-5, with a tentative D call TRBD1 (6 bases). The CDR3 extends over 16 amino acids. CDR1 SGHRS and CDR2 YFSETQ come from the germline V gene. Trimming shortened V by 0 bases and J by 2 bases, and 12 bases separated the two germline ends. CDR3: CASSLAPQGGNQPQHF. CDR3 coding DNA: TGCGCCAGCAGCTTGGCCCCACAGGGAGGCAATCAGCCCCAGCATTTT.

The V and J genes are TRBV19 and TRBJ1-1, with TRBD1 identical over 8 bases. This CDR3 has 13 residues. Germline V gene lookup returns CDR1 LNHDA and CDR2 SQIVND (reference sequence). The V and J ends lost 8 bases and 1 base, in that order; junction bases with no gene match: 3. The CDR3 DNA follows: TGTGCCAGTGGGACAGGTCGGAACACTGAAGCTTTCTTT. This codes for CASGTGRNTEAFF.

The genes are TRBV5-1 and TRBJ2-7; 7 bases agree with TRBD1. Germline CDR1 reads SGHRS; CDR2 reads YFSETQ. The CDR3 has 13 residues. Trimming at V came to 4 bases and at J to 0 bases, leaving 1 base not matched to a gene. The CDR3 sequence: CASSPGGSYEQYF. Here the CDR3 DNA reads TGCGCCAGCAGCCCAGGGGGCTCCTACGAGCAGTACTTC.

The V and J genes are TRBV2 and TRBJ2-2; D may be TRBD2 (5 bases). V was pared by 2 bases and J by 2 bases, with 15 bases between. Germline CDR1 is SNHLY and CDR2 is FYNNEI. CDR3 length: 17 residues. In nucleotides, the CDR3 is TGTGCCAGCAGTGAACCCCGAGCCTGGACTAACACCGGGGAGCTGTTTTTT. It encodes CASSEPRAWTNTGELFF. The full variable domain, rest sourced from reference TRBV2 and TRBJ2-2, is EPEVTQTPSHQVTQMGQEVILRCVPISNHLYFYWYRQILGQKVEFLVSFYNNEISEKSEIFDDQFSVERPDGSNFTLKIRSTKLEDSAMYFCASSEPRAWTNTGELFFGEGSRLTVL.

V gene TRBV6-5 combines with J gene TRBJ1-2; 7 bases fit TRBD1. The ends lost 6 bases at V and 2 bases at J; junction bases unmatched: 9. This CDR3 comprises 15 residues. The V gene's germline CDR1 is MNHEY and CDR2 SVGAGI. The CDR3 coding sequence is TGTGCCAGCAGACGCCAGGGGGAGCTAAACTATGGCTACACCTTC. The encoded protein is CASRRQGELNYGYTF.

This sequence joins TRBV25-1 and TRBJ1-2, with TRBD1 as a possible D gene (6 bases). The CDR3 is 14 amino acids. V lost 4 bases and J lost 0, with 9 bases in between. Germline assignment: CDR1 MGHDK and CDR2 SYGVNS. The CDR3 is CASSAQGSNYGYTF. The CDR3 DNA reads as TGTGCCAGCAGTGCACAGGGATCTAACTATGGCTACACCTTC.

The chain couples TRBV3-1 (or the pseudogene TRBV3-2) to TRBJ2-6, with 7 bases identical to TRBD1. Germline V gene data show CDR1 as LGHDT and CDR2 as YNNKEL (reference sequence). The CDR3 sequence is 18 residues long. V dropped 4 bases and J dropped 1; count of bases not matched to a gene: 10. CDR3 protein: CASSLRQGEGSGANVLTF. The CDR3 DNA sequence: TGTGCCAGCAGCCTACGACAGGGAGAAGGGTCTGGGGCCAACGTCCTGACTTTC.

This rearrangement joins TRBV19 to TRBJ1-1; D may be TRBD1 (5 bases). The germline V gene has CDR1 LNHDA and CDR2 SQIVND (reference sequence). The germline V and J ends were trimmed by 6 bases and 1 base, with 15 bases remaining between them. This CDR3 region has 15 residues. CDR3 DNA sequence: TGTGCCAGTAGACGGAACTCCGGGGGGAACACTGAAGCTTTCTTT. Protein sequence: CASRRNSGGNTEAFF.

The CDR3 sequence is CASSGGLDTEAFF. The CDR3 nucleotides read TGTGCCAGCAGCGGGGGGCTGGACACTGAAGCTTTCTTT. The chain uses TRBV9 and TRBJ1-1; D is possibly TRBD1 (6 bases). The V gene lost 3 bases and the J gene lost 3 bases, with 9 bases spanning the gap. The CDR3 is 13 residues long. Germline CDR1 SGDLS, CDR2 YYNGEE.

The rearrangement joins TRBV4-3 to TRBJ2-1, with 8 bases matching TRBD2. V lost 3 bases to trimming and J lost 2 bases; unmatched junction nucleotides: 6. Germline CDR1 LGHNA, CDR2 YSLEER. CDR3 length equals 16 residues. The CDR3 region is CASSQDTSGTYNEQFF. For the CDR3, the DNA is TGCGCCAGCAGCCAGGATACTAGCGGAACCTACAATGAGCAGTTCTTC.

The chain recombines TRBV9 with TRBJ1-2; D is uncertain. The germline V gene encodes CDR1 SGDLS and CDR2 YYNGEE. CDR3 length: 16 amino acids. With 0 bases removed from V and 4 bases from J, the gap between germline ends came to 16 bases. DNA for the CDR3: TGTGCCAGCAGCGTAGGTGGGAGGGAATGGGGCTATGGCTACACCTTC. Translating gives CASSVGGREWGYGYTF.